Following are 23 T cell receptor beta chains from one sample sequenced in a study of cytomegalovirus exposure and HLA in healthy donors. PCR primers comprised 60 Vbeta and 13 Jbeta primers. This table comes from immunoSEQ multiplex PCR, and its TCRdb copy is limited to in-frame clones, with some not included. The data show 120,000 to 150,000 clones, approximately 78% seen once. Sequencing was performed on PBMCs. The receptors come from a man in his forties in good health and CMV-seropositive.

The chain carries TRBV6-1 and TRBJ2-7; TRBD1 matches at 9 bases. The CDR3 runs to 15 residues. Trimming took 5 bases from V and 3 from J; bases not matched to a gene: 8. Germline loops: CDR1 MNHNS, CDR2 SASEGT. CDR3 amino acids: CASSKRGDRDYEQYF. The CDR3 DNA reads TGTGCCAGCAGTAAACGGGGGGACAGGGACTACGAGCAGTACTTC.

The rearrangement joins TRBV6-5 to TRBJ2-7, with 8 positions matching TRBD2. This CDR3 has 14 amino acids. Germline-derived CDR1 and CDR2 are MNHEY and SVGAGI. With 6 bases clipped from V and 4 bases from J, the junction kept 8 bases outside the gene matches. CDR3 sequence (DNA): TGTGCCAGCAGACCTTTAGCGGGATCATACGAGCAGTACTTC. Amino acids: CASRPLAGSYEQYF.

This chain connects TRBV27 to TRBJ2-1; D is unclear. Germline lookup yields CDR1 MNHEY and CDR2 SMNVEV (reference sequence). V shed 1 base and J shed 7 bases, with 11 bases lying between them. The CDR3 totals 14 residues. CDR3 nucleotides: TGTGCCAGCAGTTTATGGGCTGGGTCGAATGAGCAGTTCTTC. This translates into CASSLWAGSNEQFF.

The chain recombines TRBV27 with TRBJ1-1, with D possibly matching TRBD1 (5 bases). V lost 4 bases to trimming and J lost 1 base, with 10 bases between them. CDR3 length: 14 residues. Germline CDR1 MNHEY, CDR2 SMNVEV (reference sequence). CDR3 in amino acids: CASSSSQGNTEAFF. In DNA, the CDR3 is TGTGCCAGCAGTTCTAGTCAGGGGAACACTGAAGCTTTCTTT.

This chain joins TRBV4-2 and TRBJ2-5; 7 positions agree with TRBD2. CDR1 is LGHNA, CDR2 YNFKEQ, per germline. The J segment lost 5 bases and the V segment lost 1 base, leaving 4 bases of the junction unmatched. The CDR3 covers 14 residues. The CDR3 bases are TGTGCCAGCAGCCAAGCGGGAGGAGGGGAGACCCAGTACTTC. The encoded protein is CASSQAGGGETQYF.

A remark on this clone: At one boundary the junction diverges from the germline segment, which might be a read error. The chain combines TRBV7-9 with TRBJ1-2; tentative D call: TRBD1 (6 bases). CDR3 length equals 14 residues. CDR1 SEHNR and CDR2 FQNEAQ come from the germline V gene (reference sequence). CDR3 sequence (DNA): TGTTCCAGCAGTACAGGGAACCTAGGTTATGGCTACACCTTC. It encodes CSSSTGNLGYGYTF. The whole variable domain, remainder taken from reference TRBV7-9 and TRBJ1-2, is DTGVSQNPRHKITKRGQNVTFRCDPISEHNRLYWYRQTLGQGPEFLTYFQNEAQLEKSRLLSDRFSAERPKGSFSTLEIQRTEQGDSAMYLCSSSTGNLGYGYTFGSGTRLTVV.

This clone has more than one count but fewer than ten. In nucleotides, the CDR3 is TGTGCCAGTAGTTCCGGGACAGGGCCCTACGAGCAGTACTTC. Protein: CASSSGTGPYEQYF. The chain recombines TRBV19 with TRBJ2-7; 9 nucleotides agree with TRBD1. V dropped 5 bases and J dropped 2; count of bases not matched to a gene: 4. Germline V gives CDR1 LNHDA, CDR2 SQIVND (reference sequence). This CDR3 comprises 14 residues.

This clone occurred once. The chain links TRBV11-1 to TRBJ2-1; the D is unclear. Trimming took off 1 base at V and 2 bases at J, with 9 bases between the two ends. This CDR3 comprises 15 residues. From germline, CDR1 is SGHAT and CDR2 FQDESV (reference sequence). CDR3 sequence reads: CASSLGVLTYNEQFF. The CDR3 nucleotides are TGTGCCAGCAGCTTAGGCGTACTTACCTACAATGAGCAGTTCTTC.

The gene calls are TRBV27 and TRBJ2-5; TRBD2 aligns across 7 bases. Germline-derived CDR1 and CDR2 are MNHEY and SMNVEV (reference sequence). V was pared by 5 bases and J by 1 base, with 4 bases of the junction left unmatched. The CDR3 covers 14 residues. The CDR3 region has the DNA TGTGCCAGCAGTGAAGCGGGACCCCAAGAGACCCAGTACTTC. Its translation: CASSEAGPQETQYF.

The rearrangement joins TRBV19 to TRBJ2-1, with D perhaps matching TRBD2 (5 bases). The CDR3 totals 17 residues. Looked up from germline, CDR1 is LNHDA and CDR2 is SQIVND (reference sequence). Trimming took 1 base from V and 0 from J, leaving 13 bases between them. Written as DNA, the CDR3 is TGTGCCAGTAGTATAGTTGGCGGGTACAGCTCCTACAATGAGCAGTTCTTC. It yields the protein CASSIVGGYSSYNEQFF.

The rearrangement uses TRBV28 and TRBJ1-5; 7 nucleotides agree with TRBD1. This CDR3 is 14 amino acids long. V was clipped by 3 bases and J by 10 bases; unmatched bases: 9. Germline-derived CDR1 and CDR2 are MDHEN and SYDVKM. CDR3 nucleotide sequence: TGTGCCAGCAGTTTTTCGACAGGGTTTTTACCCCAGCATTTT. Protein: CASSFSTGFLPQHF.

The V call is TRBV11-2, the J call TRBJ2-1, with D maybe TRBD2 (5 bases). Looked up from germline, CDR1 is SGHAT and CDR2 is FQNNGV. The CDR3 totals 15 residues. Trimming left V 1 base short and J 7 bases short, with 14 bases between. CDR3 bases: TGTGCCAGCAGCTTAGCCCCTACTAGTATGAATGAGCAGTTCTTC. Translating gives CASSLAPTSMNEQFF.

This clone occurred a few times. The chain combines TRBV9 with TRBJ2-1, with 7 bases lining up with TRBD1. The J segment lost 9 bases and the V segment lost 0 bases, leaving 12 bases of the junction unmatched. Germline-derived CDR1 and CDR2 are SGDLS and YYNGEE. This CDR3 region has 16 residues. CDR3 DNA sequence: TGTGCCAGCAGCGTAGCTCAGGCAGGGGGTGAAGGTGAGCAGTTCTTC. This codes for CASSVAQAGGEGEQFF.

The chain carries TRBV27 and TRBJ1-2, with 8 bases that match TRBD1. The CDR3 totals 16 residues. In germline, CDR1 is MNHEY, CDR2 SMNVEV (reference sequence). Losses at the gene ends were 6 bases for V and 4 bases for J; bases not matched to a gene: 13. The CDR3 is CASSRAGNRGIYGYTF. In DNA form, the CDR3 reads TGTGCCAGCAGCCGAGCCGGAAACAGGGGGATCTATGGCTACACCTTC.

This chain links TRBV29-1 with TRBJ2-3, with a possible D match to TRBD2 (5 bases). This CDR3 has 13 amino acids. From germline, CDR1 is SQVTM and CDR2 ANQGSEA. V lost 3 bases, J lost 4 bases, and 11 bases lay in between. CDR3 amino acids: CSVDVRGPDTQYF. For the CDR3, the DNA is TGCAGCGTTGATGTACGAGGGCCAGATACGCAGTATTTT.

The CDR3 protein is CASNRGQGVTNTEAFF. The CDR3 DNA sequence: TGTGCCAGCAATAGGGGACAGGGGGTTACGAACACTGAAGCTTTCTTT. The chain combines TRBV27 with TRBJ1-1; 11 bases agree with TRBD1. CDR3 length: 16 amino acids. The germline V gene has CDR1 MNHEY and CDR2 SMNVEV (reference sequence). V was clipped by 7 bases and J by 1 base; unmatched bases: 8.

The chain recombines TRBV30 with TRBJ1-2, with D possibly matching TRBD1 (5 bases). The CDR3 extends over 12 amino acids. Trimming took 2 bases from V and 4 from J, leaving 8 bases between them. The germline gives CDR1 GTSNPN, CDR2 SVGIG (reference sequence). CDR3 sequence reads: CAWSQGPYGYTF. CDR3 nucleotides: TGTGCCTGGAGTCAGGGCCCCTATGGCTACACCTTC.

The chain couples TRBV13 to TRBJ1-1; 9 bases map to TRBD1. The CDR3 length is 12 residues. In germline, CDR1 is PRHDT, CDR2 FYEKMQ (reference sequence). Trimming cost V 5 bases and J 8 bases; bases outside gene matches: 3. CDR3 protein: CASSPDRGEAFF. The CDR3 DNA sequence: TGTGCCAGCAGCCCCGACAGGGGGGAAGCTTTCTTT.

The chain employs TRBV5-6 and TRBJ1-1, with D unresolved. V was clipped by 5 bases and J by 7 bases, with 15 bases between them. The CDR3 consists of 13 residues. CDR1 is SGHDT and CDR2 is YYEEEE in the germline V gene. In nucleotides, the CDR3 is TGTGCCAGCAGTTTATTTAGCGACCTTGAAGCTTTCTTT. The encoded protein is CASSLFSDLEAFF.

The chain carries TRBV29-1 and TRBJ2-1, with 12 nucleotides matching TRBD2. CDR1 SQVTM and CDR2 ANQGSEA come from the germline V gene. The CDR3 spans 13 residues. The CDR3: CTIRTSGNYEQFF. The CDR3 DNA follows: TGCACCATAAGGACTAGCGGGAACTATGAGCAGTTCTTC.

The chain is built from TRBV9 and TRBJ2-2; 11 nucleotides line up with TRBD1. This CDR3 contains 17 residues. Germline lookup yields CDR1 SGDLS and CDR2 YYNGEE. The V and J ends lost 4 bases and 6 bases, in that order; junction bases with no gene match: 11. The CDR3 protein is CASSTPGGQGAPGELFF. The CDR3 DNA reads TGTGCCAGCAGCACCCCAGGAGGACAGGGGGCTCCCGGGGAGCTGTTTTTT.

This clone was seen only a few times. V gene TRBV28 combines with J gene TRBJ1-6, with 8 nucleotides matching TRBD1. This CDR3 comprises 15 residues. The V segment lost 4 bases and the J segment 8 bases; nucleotides outside the gene matches: 7. The germline gives CDR1 MDHEN, CDR2 SYDVKM. The DNA of the CDR3 is TGTGCCAGCAGTTCTCAGGACAGGGAGGATTCACCCCTCCACTTT. This codes for CASSSQDREDSPLHF.

The chain carries TRBV19 and TRBJ2-7; 12 nucleotides agree with TRBD2. The CDR3 length is 13 residues. V gave up 7 bases and J gave up 6 bases; unmatched junction bases: 4. CDR1 and CDR2 from the germline V gene are LNHDA and SQIVND (reference sequence). The CDR3 here is CASKTSGRGEQYF. In nucleotides, the CDR3 is TGTGCCAGTAAGACTAGCGGGAGAGGCGAGCAGTACTTC. The complete variable domain, with remaining parts taken from reference TRBV19 and TRBJ2-7, reads DGGITQSPKYLFRKEGQNVTLSCEQNLNHDAMYWYRQDPGQGLRLIYYSQIVNDFQKGDIAEGYSVSREKKESFPLTVTSAQKNPTAFYLCASKTSGRGEQYFGPGTRLTVT.